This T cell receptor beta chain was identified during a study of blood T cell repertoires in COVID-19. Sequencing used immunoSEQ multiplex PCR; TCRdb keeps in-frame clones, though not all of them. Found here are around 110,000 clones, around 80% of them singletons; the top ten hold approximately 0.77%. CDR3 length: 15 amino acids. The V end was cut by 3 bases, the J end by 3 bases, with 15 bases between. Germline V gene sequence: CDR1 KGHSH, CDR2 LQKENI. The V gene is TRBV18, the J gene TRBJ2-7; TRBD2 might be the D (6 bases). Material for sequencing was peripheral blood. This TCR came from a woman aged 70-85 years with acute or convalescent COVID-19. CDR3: CASSPPGGFNYEQYF. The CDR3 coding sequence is TGTGCCAGCTCACCCCCAGGAGGGTTCAACTACGAGCAGTACTTC.